The TCR beta chain described here comes from a study of OX40 agonist ivuxolimab in advanced cancers. Whole-study results and caveats: Certain nonresponding patients likewise had low normalized T-cell clonal expansion.

Comments on this clone: The antigen is undetermined. Other DNA sequences of this sample code for an identical CDR3.

Sequenced by immunoSEQ multiplex PCR; TCRdb stores in-frame clones only, minus some. Among around 80,000 clones listed, roughly nine tenths were seen once. Looked up from germline, CDR1 is SGHTA and CDR2 is FQGNSA. The CDR3 totals 12 residues. V was trimmed by 3 bases and J by 2 bases, leaving 4 bases between them. Patients with autoimmune history or systemic immunosuppression were excluded. V and J are TRBV7-2 and TRBJ2-5; D call uncertain. The material sequenced was CD4+ or CD8+ T cells sorted from blood, taken in a trial of the OX40 agonist ivuxolimab. This receptor was identified in an adult with an advanced solid tumor such as melanoma, head and neck, liver or kidney cancer. Here the CDR3 reads CASSLGQETQYF. Written as DNA, the CDR3 is TGTGCCAGCAGCTTGGGACAAGAGACCCAGTACTTC. Full variable domain (rest looked up from reference TRBV7-2 and TRBJ2-5): GAGVSQSPSNKVTEKGKDVELRCDPISGHTALYWYRQSLGQGLEFLIYFQGNSAPDKSGLPSDRFSAERTGGSVSTLTIQRTQQEDSAVYLCASSLGQETQYFGPGTRLLVL.